One sample yielded the 25 T cell receptor beta chains listed below, sequenced in a study of blood T cell repertoires in COVID-19. Profiling relied on immunoSEQ multiplex PCR, and the TCRdb table lists in-frame clones only, not all of them. Of about 200,000 clones listed, around 91% were seen once; the top ten hold 0.55% to 0.8%. Specimen: peripheral blood. These TCRs come from a man aged 50 to 59 with acute or convalescent COVID-19.

This clone was seen a handful of times. V gene TRBV5-5 combines with J gene TRBJ1-1; 7 nucleotides match TRBD1. Trimming cost V 4 bases and J 1 base; bases outside gene matches: 4. Germline V gives CDR1 SGHKS, CDR2 YYEKEE (reference sequence). The CDR3 consists of 14 residues. Written as DNA, the CDR3 is TGTGCCAGCAGCCCGGGACAGCAGAACACTGAAGCTTTCTTT. This codes for CASSPGQQNTEAFF.

As DNA, the CDR3 is TGTGCCAGCTCACCACTAGCGGGAGGCTACAATGAGCAGTTCTTC. Its protein product is CASSPLAGGYNEQFF. V gene TRBV18 combines with J gene TRBJ2-1; TRBD2 agrees at 10 bases. The V segment lost 1 base and the J segment 3 bases; nucleotides outside the gene matches: 0. Germline V gene data show CDR1 as KGHSH and CDR2 as LQKENI. CDR3 length: 15 amino acids.

The V gene is TRBV10-3, the J gene TRBJ2-1, with 11 bases matching TRBD2. After removal of 2 bases from V and 2 bases from J, the junction contained 2 bases not matched to a gene. The CDR3 is made up of 16 amino acids. Germline V gene sequence: CDR1 ENHRY, CDR2 SYGVKD. The CDR3 bases are TGTGCCATCAGTGAGGGACTAGCGGGCCCCTACAATGAGCAGTTCTTC. Its protein product is CAISEGLAGPYNEQFF.

This CDR3 reads CASGRDRGPGELFF. The CDR3 DNA reads TGTGCCAGCGGCCGGGACAGGGGTCCCGGGGAGCTGTTTTTT. This chain links TRBV6-5 with TRBJ2-2; 10 nucleotides line up with TRBD1. The V gene end was trimmed by 8 bases and the J gene end by 6 bases; junction bases not matched to a gene: 6. The germline V gene has CDR1 MNHEY and CDR2 SVGAGI. CDR3 size: 14 residues.

The V call is TRBV6-2 or TRBV6-3, the J call TRBJ2-2; 9 bases map to TRBD1. The V gene end was trimmed by 5 bases and the J gene end by 3 bases; junction bases not matched to a gene: 1. The CDR3 contains 14 residues. CDR1 MNHEY and CDR2 SVGEGT come from the germline V gene. CDR3 DNA sequence: TGTGCCAGCAGTGGGACAGGGCACACCGGGGAGCTGTTTTTT. Translation: CASSGTGHTGELFF.

The rearrangement uses TRBV11-2 and TRBJ2-5, with TRBD2 as a possible D gene (5 bases). This CDR3 is built from 16 residues. V was pared by 3 bases and J by 4 bases, with 18 bases between. Looked up from germline, CDR1 is SGHAT and CDR2 is FQNNGV. The CDR3 here is CASSFNFLEVVETQYF. The CDR3 DNA reads as TGTGCCAGCAGCTTTAATTTTTTGGAGGTGGTAGAGACCCAGTACTTC.

This chain joins TRBV6-2 or TRBV6-3 and TRBJ2-3; D perhaps matches TRBD2 (5 bases). From germline, CDR1 is MNHEY and CDR2 SVGEGT. The CDR3 is made up of 14 amino acids. Deletions cut 6 bases from V and 2 bases from J, with 12 bases between. Written as DNA, the CDR3 is TGTGCCAGCAGCACCCCGAGGGACACAGATACGCAGTATTTT. Amino acids: CASSTPRDTDTQYF.

The chain recombines TRBV28 with TRBJ2-7, with D tentatively TRBD1 (5 bases). The CDR3 consists of 14 residues. V was clipped by 6 bases and J by 3 bases, with 15 bases between them. The germline gives CDR1 MDHEN, CDR2 SYDVKM. CDR3 bases: TGTGCCAGCAGCCTTCCACAGGAGAACTACGAGCAGTACTTC. It codes for CASSLPQENYEQYF.

The J gene is TRBJ2-2, the V gene TRBV6-1, with 12 bases identical to TRBD2. V gave up 4 bases and J gave up 5 bases; unmatched junction bases: 8. Germline V gene lookup returns CDR1 MNHNS and CDR2 SASEGT. The CDR3 spans 17 residues. CDR3 DNA sequence: TGTGCCAGCAGTGGACGTAGACTAGCGGGGGAGACCGGGGAGCTGTTTTTT. Its protein product is CASSGRRLAGETGELFF.

The rearrangement links TRBV6-5 to TRBJ2-2, with 7 bases fitting TRBD1. Germline CDR1 MNHEY, CDR2 SVGAGI. CDR3 length equals 15 residues. Germline trimming cut 2 bases from V and 5 bases from J; bases unmatched to any gene: 5. Here the CDR3 DNA reads TGTGCCAGCAGTTACAGACAGGGTGGAACCGGGGAGCTGTTTTTT. As protein: CASSYRQGGTGELFF.

V usage is TRBV28 and J usage is TRBJ2-7, with a weak D call TRBD1 (6 bases). The CDR3 is 13 amino acids. Germline values: CDR1 MDHEN, CDR2 SYDVKM. V shed 5 bases and J shed 2 bases, with 10 bases lying between them. The CDR3 region is CASSGQSPYEQYV. The CDR3 bases are TGTGCCAGCAGTGGACAGTCACCCTACGAGCAGTACGTC.

The rearrangement joins TRBV7-3 to TRBJ2-1, with 8 positions matching TRBD2. The CDR3 contains 15 residues. V shed 5 bases and J 6 bases; nucleotides not matched to a gene: 9. CDR1 is SGHTA, CDR2 FQGTGA, per germline. This chain's CDR3 is CASSTSPGTSNEQFF. The CDR3 bases are TGTGCCAGCAGCACCAGTCCCGGGACTAGCAATGAGCAGTTCTTC.

This clone has more than one count but fewer than ten. In DNA, the CDR3 is TGTGCCAGCGGGGGCCGCGGGACTAGTTCTTCCTACGAGCAGTACTTC. It specifies CASGGRGTSSSYEQYF. This chain joins TRBV27 and TRBJ2-7; 8 nucleotides line up with TRBD2. The V and J ends lost 8 bases and 1 base, in that order; junction bases with no gene match: 13. The CDR3 has 16 amino acids. The germline gives CDR1 MNHEY, CDR2 SMNVEV (reference sequence).

The J gene is TRBJ2-1, the V gene TRBV3-1 (or the pseudogene TRBV3-2), with TRBD2 identical over 10 bases. J lost 5 bases, V lost 6 bases, and 4 bases had no gene match. This CDR3 is 14 amino acids long. Per germline, CDR1 LGHDT and CDR2 YNNKEL (reference sequence). CDR3 residues: CASRGLAGDNEQFF. CDR3 DNA sequence: TGTGCCAGCAGGGGCCTAGCGGGGGACAATGAGCAGTTCTTC.

The chain links TRBV28 to TRBJ2-6; TRBD1 matches at 8 bases. This CDR3 contains 17 residues. Per the germline V gene, CDR1 is MDHEN and CDR2 is SYDVKM. V dropped 5 bases and J dropped 0; count of bases not matched to a gene: 6. CDR3 amino acids: CASSQQGVYSGANVLTF. The DNA of the CDR3 is TGTGCCAGCAGTCAACAGGGGGTATACTCTGGGGCCAACGTCCTGACTTTC. The full variable domain, with the rest looked up from reference TRBV28 and TRBJ2-6, is DVKVTQSSRYLVKRTGEKVFLECVQDMDHENMFWYRQDPGLGLRLIYFSYDVKMKEKGDIPEGYSVSREKKERFSLILESASTNQTSMYLCASSQQGVYSGANVLTFGAGSRLTVL.

The CDR3: CASSQTGGSNSPLHF. In DNA form, the CDR3 reads TGCGCCAGCAGCCAAACAGGGGGCTCTAATTCACCCCTCCACTTT. The chain couples TRBV4-3 to TRBJ1-6; 9 bases are shared with TRBD1. Trimming at V came to 2 bases and at J to 6 bases, leaving 2 bases not matched to a gene. Germline CDR1 and CDR2: LGHNA and YSLEER. The CDR3 has 15 residues.

This clone has a single count. The rearrangement joins TRBV6-6 to TRBJ1-2, with 7 bases aligning to TRBD1. Germline V gene sequence: CDR1 MNHNY, CDR2 SVGAGI (reference sequence). V dropped 3 bases and J dropped 13; count of bases not matched to a gene: 8. This CDR3 is built from 12 residues. CDR3 in amino acids: CASSYVQGPGTF. The CDR3 DNA follows: TGTGCCAGCAGTTATGTACAGGGGCCTGGCACCTTC.

J is TRBJ1-5 and V is TRBV9; D gene unclear. The CDR3 has 13 residues. V was clipped by 4 bases and J by 9 bases, with 14 bases between them. Germline CDR1 is SGDLS and CDR2 is YYNGEE. CDR3 bases: TGTGCCAGCAGCCCGACCACGAGCGGGCCCCAGCATTTT. As protein: CASSPTTSGPQHF.

The rearrangement uses TRBV5-4 and TRBJ2-5; perhaps TRBD1 as D (6 bases). CDR1 SGHNT and CDR2 YYREEE come from the germline V gene (reference sequence). This CDR3 is built from 13 residues. V dropped 3 bases and J dropped 5 bases, with 11 bases sitting between them. The CDR3 region is CASSSQGEETQYF. As DNA, the CDR3 is TGTGCCAGCAGCTCACAGGGAGAGGAGACCCAGTACTTC.

This clone was seen a few times. This sequence joins TRBV2 and TRBJ1-5; D is ambiguous. The V gene lost 2 bases and the J gene lost 6 bases, with 8 bases spanning the gap. Germline V lookup: CDR1 SNHLY, CDR2 FYNNEI. There are 13 residues in the CDR3. CDR3 region: CASSEPEGQPQHF. CDR3 sequence (DNA): TGTGCCAGCAGTGAACCAGAGGGTCAGCCCCAGCATTTT.

The chain joins TRBV7-3 to TRBJ2-2; 8 positions match TRBD1. Germline V gene lookup returns CDR1 SGHTA and CDR2 FQGTGA. J was trimmed by 4 bases and V by 4 bases; bases with no gene match: 5. CDR3 size: 15 residues. For the CDR3, the DNA is TGTGCCAGCAGCTCCGACAGGGGCGGCACCGGGGAGCTGTTTTTT. Amino acid sequence: CASSSDRGGTGELFF.

This chain joins TRBV7-2 and TRBJ2-7; D gene uncertain. CDR1 is SGHTA and CDR2 is FQGNSA in the germline V gene. The CDR3 sequence is 15 residues long. The germline V and J ends were trimmed by 5 bases and 2 bases, with 16 bases remaining between them. CDR3 coding DNA: TGTGCCAGCAGCATGTGGGTCGTCCGGGCCTACGAGCAGTACTTC. Translated: CASSMWVVRAYEQYF.

The chain couples TRBV5-1 to TRBJ2-2; 7 positions match TRBD1. The V gene's germline CDR1 is SGHRS and CDR2 YFSETQ. This CDR3 comprises 16 residues. V trimming: 1 base; J trimming: 3 bases; junction bases outside the gene matches: 6. CDR3 in DNA: TGCGCCAGCAGCTTGATCGGACAGGCACACACCGGGGAGCTGTTTTTT. Translating gives CASSLIGQAHTGELFF.

The chain combines TRBV5-1 with TRBJ2-7, with 9 bases fitting TRBD1. There are 14 residues in the CDR3. Germline values: CDR1 SGHRS, CDR2 YFSETQ. V dropped 4 bases and J dropped 0; count of bases not matched to a gene: 2. The CDR3 sequence: CASSPTGGSYEQYV. The CDR3 DNA reads as TGCGCCAGCAGCCCGACAGGGGGCTCCTACGAGCAGTACGTC.

The chain links TRBV5-5 to TRBJ2-7; 8 bases align to TRBD1. After removal of 4 bases from V and 2 bases from J, the junction contained 5 bases not matched to a gene. The CDR3 is 14 residues long. Germline CDR1 reads SGHKS; CDR2 reads YYEKEE (reference sequence). The CDR3: CASSPKTGAYEQYV. The CDR3 DNA reads as TGTGCCAGCAGCCCGAAGACAGGGGCCTACGAGCAGTACGTC.